The sequence of this T cell receptor (beta chain) was determined in a study of blood T cell repertoires in COVID-19. Overall study context: COVID-19 samples, acute and convalescent, were from the United States, Italy and Spain. T cells, B-cell-depleted T cells, or PBMCs provided the cDNA or gDNA that served as material.

The V segment lost 6 bases and the J segment 0 bases; nucleotides outside the gene matches: 9. CDR1 and CDR2 from the germline V gene are SGHAT and FQNNGV. The CDR3 is made up of 17 amino acids. Method: immunoSEQ multiplex PCR; TCRdb's copy keeps in-frame clones and lacks some. Of about 73,000 clones listed, approximately 88% were seen once; the top ten hold 2.5%. The chain combines TRBV11-2 with TRBJ1-1, with 11 bases identical to TRBD1. Sample: peripheral blood. The clonotype originates from an elderly man with active or convalescent COVID-19. CDR3 nucleotide sequence: TGTGCCAGCAGTCCTGGACAGGGGGCCGTCATGAACACTGAAGCTTTCTTT. As protein: CASSPGQGAVMNTEAFF.